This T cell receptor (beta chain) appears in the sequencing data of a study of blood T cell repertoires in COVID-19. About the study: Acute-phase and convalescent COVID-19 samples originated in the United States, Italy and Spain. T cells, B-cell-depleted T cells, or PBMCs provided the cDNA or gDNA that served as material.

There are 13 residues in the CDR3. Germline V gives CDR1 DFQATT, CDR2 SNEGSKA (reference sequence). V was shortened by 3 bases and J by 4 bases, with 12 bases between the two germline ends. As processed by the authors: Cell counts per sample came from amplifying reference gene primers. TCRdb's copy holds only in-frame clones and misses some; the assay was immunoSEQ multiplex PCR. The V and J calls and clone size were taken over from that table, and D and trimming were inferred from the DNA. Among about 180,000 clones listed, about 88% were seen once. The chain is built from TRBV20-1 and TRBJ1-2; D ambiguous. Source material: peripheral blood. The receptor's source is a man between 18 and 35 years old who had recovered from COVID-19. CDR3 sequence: CSASRQDFYGYTF. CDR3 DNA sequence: TGCAGTGCTAGTCGCCAGGACTTCTATGGCTACACCTTC.